Below, 20 T cell receptor beta chains from the same sample are listed, as sequenced in a study of a mutant IDH1 vaccine in newly diagnosed glioma. The protocol was immunoSEQ multiplex PCR, while the TCRdb copy is restricted to in-frame clones and leaves out a portion. Among around 53,000 clones listed, about 91% were seen once. Time point specified: week 11, during vaccination. A 20-mer mutant IDH1 peptide at 300 ug was injected subcutaneously with topical imiquimod. Their antigen targets remain unknown. This sample comprised PBMCs, obtained from a glioma patient whose treatment included an IDH1 peptide vaccine. The receptors stem from a middle-aged man with glioma.

The chain uses TRBV5-6 and TRBJ2-3; D is possibly TRBD1 (5 bases). Trimming cost V 4 bases and J 2 bases, with 14 bases left between them. Germline V lookup: CDR1 SGHDT, CDR2 YYEEEE. The CDR3 runs to 15 residues. CDR3 sequence reads: CASSATGRLTDTQYF. In nucleotides, the CDR3 is TGTGCCAGCAGCGCAACAGGCCGTCTCACAGATACGCAGTATTTT. The variable domain in full, completed from reference TRBV5-6 and TRBJ2-3, reads DAGVTQSPTHLIKTRGQQVTLRCSPKSGHDTVSWYQQALGQGPQFIFQYYEEEERQRGNFPDRFSGHQFPNYSSELNVNALLLGDSALYLCASSATGRLTDTQYFGPGTRLTVL.

This chain joins TRBV5-1 and TRBJ1-4; 10 bases align to TRBD1. From germline, CDR1 is SGHRS and CDR2 YFSETQ. The ends lost 3 bases at V and 2 bases at J; junction bases unmatched: 4. The CDR3 totals 16 residues. The CDR3 DNA follows: TGCGCCAGCAGCTCGACAGGGGGCGGGACTAATGAAAAACTGTTTTTT. Encoded protein: CASSSTGGGTNEKLFF.

CDR3 coding DNA: TGTGCCAGCAGTTATTATTACGAGCAGTACTTC. The encoded protein is CASSYYYEQYF. The chain uses TRBV28 and TRBJ2-7, with D hard to call. Trimming shortened V by 4 bases and J by 4 bases, and 5 bases separated the two germline ends. This CDR3 has 11 amino acids. Germline V gene lookup returns CDR1 MDHEN and CDR2 SYDVKM.

V gene TRBV5-4 combines with J gene TRBJ2-7, with no clear D. The CDR3 spans 16 residues. Germline V gene data show CDR1 as SGHNT and CDR2 as YYREEE (reference sequence). The germline V and J ends were trimmed by 0 bases and 1 base, with 14 bases remaining between them. In nucleotides, the CDR3 is TGTGCCAGCAGCTTGGCCCCAGAACAACTATCCTACGAGCAGTACTTC. Amino acid sequence: CASSLAPEQLSYEQYF.

This clone was seen a handful of times. This chain uses TRBV7-2 with TRBJ1-1, with D unclear. The CDR3 loop spans 14 amino acids. Germline CDR1 reads SGHTA; CDR2 reads FQGNSA. Trimming took off 0 bases at V and 4 bases at J, with 9 bases between the two ends. CDR3 protein: CASSLANRGTEAFF. The CDR3 nucleotides read TGTGCCAGCAGCTTAGCGAACCGGGGCACTGAAGCTTTCTTT. The full variable domain, in which reference TRBV7-2 and TRBJ1-1 provide the parts outside the CDR3, is GAGVSQSPSNKVTEKGKDVELRCDPISGHTALYWYRQSLGQGLEFLIYFQGNSAPDKSGLPSDRFSAERTGGSVSTLTIQRTQQEDSAVYLCASSLANRGTEAFFGQGTRLTVV.

This clone was found once. The V gene is TRBV29-1, the J gene TRBJ2-1; D not resolved. This CDR3 has 11 amino acids. The ends were cut back, 4 bases at V and 5 bases at J, with 6 bases in the middle. From germline, CDR1 is SQVTM and CDR2 ANQGSEA. The CDR3 nucleotides read TGCAGCGTTGTTCCTGACAATGAGCAGTTCTTC. It yields the protein CSVVPDNEQFF.

This sequence joins TRBV11-2 and TRBJ1-2; D is unclear. In germline, CDR1 is SGHAT, CDR2 FQNNGV. With 1 base removed from V and 7 bases from J, the gap between germline ends came to 13 bases. The CDR3 length is 14 residues. DNA for the CDR3: TGTGCCAGCAGCTTAGGAACTCGGCCCTCTGGCTACACCTTC. Amino acids: CASSLGTRPSGYTF. The full variable domain, with the rest looked up from reference TRBV11-2 and TRBJ1-2, is EAGVAQSPRYKIIEKRQSVAFWCNPISGHATLYWYQQILGQGPKLLIQFQNNGVVDDSQLPKDRFSAERLKGVDSTLKIQPAKLEDSAVYLCASSLGTRPSGYTFGSGTRLTVV.

The CDR3 loop is CATSSLQGAYETQYF. The CDR3 DNA follows: TGTGCCACCAGCAGTCTTCAGGGGGCGTATGAGACCCAGTACTTC. This rearrangement joins TRBV15 to TRBJ2-5; TRBD1 aligns across 8 bases. Unmatched junction bases numbered 8, after V lost 3 bases and J lost 5 bases. Per germline, CDR1 LNHNV and CDR2 YYDKDF (reference sequence). This CDR3 is built from 15 residues.

J is TRBJ2-3 and V is TRBV25-1; TRBD2 matches 9 bases. Germline-derived CDR1 and CDR2 are MGHDK and SYGVNS. CDR3 length: 14 amino acids. The ends lost 8 bases at V and 6 bases at J; junction bases unmatched: 9. This CDR3 is CASGTSPRPDTQYF. CDR3 DNA: TGTGCCAGCGGGACTAGCCCTCGCCCGGATACGCAGTATTTT. The full variable domain, rest sourced from reference TRBV25-1 and TRBJ2-3, is EADIYQTPRYLVIGTGKKITLECSQTMGHDKMYWYQQDPGMELHLIHYSYGVNSTEKGDLSSESTVSRIRTEHFPLTLESARPSHTSQYLCASGTSPRPDTQYFGPGTRLTVL.

J is TRBJ1-1 and V is TRBV7-9; no clear D. The CDR3 sequence is 12 residues long. Trimming removed 1 base from V and 5 bases from J, with 5 bases in between. Germline V lookup: CDR1 SEHNR, CDR2 FQNEAQ (reference sequence). The CDR3 region has the DNA TGTGCCAGCAGCTTAGTACATACTGAAGCTTTCTTT. It codes for CASSLVHTEAFF.

The chain has TRBV19 and TRBJ2-7, with unresolved D. Trimming cost V 3 bases and J 5 bases, with 26 bases left between them. This CDR3 has 18 amino acids. CDR1 LNHDA and CDR2 SQIVND come from the germline V gene (reference sequence). CDR3 loop: CASSINPSWTITINEQYF. CDR3 coding DNA: TGTGCCAGTAGTATTAACCCGTCCTGGACCATCACAATAAACGAGCAGTACTTC.

The chain employs TRBV18 and TRBJ2-7; a weak D match, TRBD1 (6 bases). Germline-derived CDR1 and CDR2 are KGHSH and LQKENI. This CDR3 spans 12 amino acids. Trimming cost V 8 bases and J 5 bases, with 13 bases left between them. The CDR3 spells CASATGIHEQYF. The CDR3 nucleotides are TGTGCCAGCGCAACAGGGATCCACGAGCAGTACTTC. Drawing the rest from reference TRBV18 and TRBJ2-7, the complete variable domain is NAGVMQNPRHLVRRRGQEARLRCSPMKGHSHVYWYRQLPEEGLKFMVYLQKENIIDESGMPKERFSAEFPKEGPSILRIQQVVRGDSAAYFCASATGIHEQYFGPGTRLTVT.

The chain is built from TRBV19 and TRBJ1-4; possible D gene TRBD1, 5 bases. CDR3 length: 15 amino acids. The ends were cut back, 6 bases at V and 7 bases at J, with 18 bases in the middle. Per the germline V gene, CDR1 is LNHDA and CDR2 is SQIVND (reference sequence). The CDR3 DNA reads TGTGCCAGTAGCGGAGCCGGGGCGGGTGGTGAAAAACTGTTTTTT. Its translation: CASSGAGAGGEKLFF.

The chain couples TRBV6-1 to TRBJ2-7; tentatively, D is TRBD1 (6 bases). The CDR3 consists of 16 residues. V lost 4 bases to trimming and J lost 0 bases, with 16 bases between them. CDR1 is MNHNS and CDR2 is SASEGT in the germline V gene. The CDR3 loop reads CASSVRGGGPSYEQYF. The CDR3 DNA follows: TGTGCCAGCAGTGTCAGGGGTGGGGGCCCCTCCTACGAGCAGTACTTC.

The chain's CDR3 is CASSLYPNTEAFF. In nucleotides, the CDR3 is TGTGCCAGCAGCTTATATCCTAACACTGAAGCTTTCTTT. This chain joins TRBV7-8 and TRBJ1-1; D ambiguous. Trimming removed 2 bases at V and 2 bases at J, with 6 bases between. This CDR3 has 13 amino acids. Germline V CDR1 and CDR2: SGHVS, FQNEAQ. Supplemented by reference TRBV7-8 and TRBJ1-1, the full variable domain reads GAGVSQSPRYKVAKRGQDVALRCDPISGHVSLFWYQQALGQGPEFLTYFQNEAQLDKSGLPSDRFFAERPEGSVSTLKIQRTQQEDSAVYLCASSLYPNTEAFFGQGTRLTVV.

This chain links TRBV7-6 with TRBJ2-1; 7 nucleotides match TRBD2. The V gene end was trimmed by 8 bases and the J gene end by 2 bases; junction bases not matched to a gene: 6. Germline V gene sequence: CDR1 SGHVS, CDR2 FNYEAQ. This CDR3 comprises 14 residues. DNA of the CDR3: TGTGCCAGCGGTGTGGGGGGGGCCTACAATGAGCAGTTCTTC. Protein sequence: CASGVGGAYNEQFF.

V usage is TRBV5-4 and J usage is TRBJ1-1, with 10 bases that match TRBD1. V lost 4 bases and J lost 3; bases outside the gene matches: 6. This CDR3 spans 15 amino acids. CDR1 SGHNT and CDR2 YYREEE come from the germline V gene (reference sequence). In nucleotides, the CDR3 is TGTGCCAGCAGCCGGACAGGGGGTTGGGACACTGAAGCTTTCTTT. Protein: CASSRTGGWDTEAFF.

The genes are TRBV27 and TRBJ2-6, with 8 positions matching TRBD1. The trim removed 5 bases at V and 2 bases at J, leaving 5 bases unmatched. Per germline, CDR1 MNHEY and CDR2 SMNVEV (reference sequence). The CDR3 has 16 residues. CDR3 region: CASSPDRVAGANVLTF. The CDR3 bases are TGTGCCAGCAGTCCGGACAGGGTAGCTGGGGCCAACGTCCTGACTTTC.

This sequence joins TRBV5-4 and TRBJ2-3; 7 bases match TRBD1. With V trimmed by 4 bases and J by 0 bases, 14 bases remained unmatched. CDR3 length equals 18 residues. Germline CDR1 reads SGHNT; CDR2 reads YYREEE (reference sequence). DNA of the CDR3: TGTGCCAGCAGCCGAGAACGAGGGACAGAGGGTAGCACAGATACGCAGTATTTT. Protein sequence: CASSRERGTEGSTDTQYF.

The chain combines TRBV11-2 with TRBJ1-4, with D possibly TRBD1 on 5 matching bases. CDR1 is SGHAT and CDR2 is FQNNGV in the germline V gene. With 3 bases removed from V and 8 bases from J, the gap between germline ends came to 13 bases. The CDR3 covers 14 residues. CDR3 region: CASSFLGVAEKLFF. As DNA, the CDR3 is TGTGCCAGCAGCTTTTTAGGGGTAGCCGAAAAACTGTTTTTT.